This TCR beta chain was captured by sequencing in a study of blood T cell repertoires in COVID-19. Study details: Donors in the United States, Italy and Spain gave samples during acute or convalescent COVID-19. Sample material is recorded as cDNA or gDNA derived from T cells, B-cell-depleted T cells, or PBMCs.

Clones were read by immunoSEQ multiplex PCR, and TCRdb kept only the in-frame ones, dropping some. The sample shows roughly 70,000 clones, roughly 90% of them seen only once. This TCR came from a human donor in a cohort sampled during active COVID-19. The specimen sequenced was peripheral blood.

The CDR3: CASSPRPGSEKLFF. CDR3 in DNA: TGTGCCAGCAGTCCTAGACCCGGATCTGAAAAACTGTTTTTT. The gene calls are TRBV27 and TRBJ1-4; no reliable D call. Trimming removed 5 bases from V and 7 bases from J, with 14 bases in between. This CDR3 contains 14 residues. CDR1 is MNHEY, CDR2 SMNVEV, per germline (reference sequence).